The T cell receptor (beta chain) described here comes from a study of blood T cells in healthy people across ages. General study findings and limits: The fall in TCR beta diversity per million T cells was roughly linear with age.

Primed by a sample-barcoded 5' primer and a J-beta primer mix, a second PCR proceeded for about 6 to 12 cycles. Every cDNA molecule carried a tag from a template-switch adaptor bearing 12 random nucleotides. MiXCR, applied by TCRdb to the 5' RACE reads, yields one record per CDR3 protein. This table holds 1.5 million to 1.8 million distinct CDR3 sequences, about 45% found once. Per the germline V gene, CDR1 is SGHTA and CDR2 is FQGNSA. The CDR3 covers 15 residues. V lost 3 bases and J lost 10; bases outside the gene matches: 11. No fewer than 6 micrograms of total RNA were isolated from every sample. Worth noting for this clonotype: The antigen is unknown.

This TCR came from a young woman in good health. The rearrangement links TRBV7-2 to TRBJ2-1, with TRBD2 identical over 8 bases. The specimen was blood. CDR3 nucleotide sequence: TGTGCCAGCAGCTTTCCGGGAGGGATTTGCAACGAGCAGTTCTTC. Residues: CASSFPGGICNEQFF.